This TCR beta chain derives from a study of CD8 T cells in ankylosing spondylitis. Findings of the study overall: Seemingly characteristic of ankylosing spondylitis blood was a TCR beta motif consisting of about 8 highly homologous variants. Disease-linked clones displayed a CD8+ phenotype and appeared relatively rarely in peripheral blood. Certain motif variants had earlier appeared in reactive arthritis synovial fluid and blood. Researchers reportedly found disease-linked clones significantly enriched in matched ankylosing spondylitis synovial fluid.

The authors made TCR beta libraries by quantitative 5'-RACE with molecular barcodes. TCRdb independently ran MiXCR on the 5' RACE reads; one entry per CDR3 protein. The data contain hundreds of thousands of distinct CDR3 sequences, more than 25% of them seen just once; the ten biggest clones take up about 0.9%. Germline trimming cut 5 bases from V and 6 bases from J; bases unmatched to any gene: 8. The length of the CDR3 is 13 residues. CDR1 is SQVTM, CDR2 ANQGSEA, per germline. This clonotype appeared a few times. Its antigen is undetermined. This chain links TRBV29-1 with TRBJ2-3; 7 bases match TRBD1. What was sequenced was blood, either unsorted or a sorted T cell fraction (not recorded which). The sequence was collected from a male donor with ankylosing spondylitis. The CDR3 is CSVSEGGRDTQYF. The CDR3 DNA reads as TGCAGCGTTTCTGAAGGGGGCCGGGATACGCAGTATTTT.